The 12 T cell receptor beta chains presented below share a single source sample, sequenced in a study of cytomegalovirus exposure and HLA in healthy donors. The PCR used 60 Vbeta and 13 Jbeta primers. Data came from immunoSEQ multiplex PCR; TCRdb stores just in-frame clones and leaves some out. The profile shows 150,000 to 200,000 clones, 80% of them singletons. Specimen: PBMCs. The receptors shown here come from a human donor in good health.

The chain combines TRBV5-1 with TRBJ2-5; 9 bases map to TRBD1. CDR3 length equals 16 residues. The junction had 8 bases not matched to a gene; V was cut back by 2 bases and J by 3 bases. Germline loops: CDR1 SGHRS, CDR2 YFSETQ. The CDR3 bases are TGCGCCAGCAGCTTTACCAAGGGACAGGGCGAAGAGACCCAGTACTTC. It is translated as CASSFTKGQGEETQYF.

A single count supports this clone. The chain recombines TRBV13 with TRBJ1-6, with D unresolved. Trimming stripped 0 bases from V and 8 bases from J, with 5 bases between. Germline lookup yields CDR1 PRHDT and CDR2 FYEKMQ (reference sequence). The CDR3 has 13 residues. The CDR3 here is CASSLGRDSPLHF. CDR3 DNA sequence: TGTGCCAGCAGCTTAGGCCGGGATTCACCCCTCCACTTT.

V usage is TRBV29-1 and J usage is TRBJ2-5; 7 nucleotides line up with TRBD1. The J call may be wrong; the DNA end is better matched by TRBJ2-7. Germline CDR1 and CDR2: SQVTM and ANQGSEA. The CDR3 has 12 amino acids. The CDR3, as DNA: TGCAGCGCGAAACAGGGGCCTGGCGAGCAGTACTTC. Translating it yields CSAKQGPGEQYF.

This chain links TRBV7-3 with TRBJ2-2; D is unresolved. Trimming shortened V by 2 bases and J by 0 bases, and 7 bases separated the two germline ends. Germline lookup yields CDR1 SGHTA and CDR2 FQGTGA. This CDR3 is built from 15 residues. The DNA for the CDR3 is TGTGCCAGCAGCTTACGGTCGTCGAACACCGGGGAGCTGTTTTTT. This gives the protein CASSLRSSNTGELFF.

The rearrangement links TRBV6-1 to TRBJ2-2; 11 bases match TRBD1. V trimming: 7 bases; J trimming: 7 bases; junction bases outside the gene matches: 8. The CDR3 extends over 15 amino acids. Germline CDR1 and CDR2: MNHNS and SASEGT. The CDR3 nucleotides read TGTGCCAGCAAAGAGGACAGGGGGCATATCGGGGAGCTGTTTTTT. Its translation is CASKEDRGHIGELFF.

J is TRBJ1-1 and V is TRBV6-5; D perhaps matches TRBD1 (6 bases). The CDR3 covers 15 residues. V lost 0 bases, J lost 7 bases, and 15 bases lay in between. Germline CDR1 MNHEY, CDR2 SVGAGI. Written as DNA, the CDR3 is TGTGCCAGCAGTTACTCGATAGGGGGGGAGGGTGAAGCTTTCTTT. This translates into CASSYSIGGEGEAFF.

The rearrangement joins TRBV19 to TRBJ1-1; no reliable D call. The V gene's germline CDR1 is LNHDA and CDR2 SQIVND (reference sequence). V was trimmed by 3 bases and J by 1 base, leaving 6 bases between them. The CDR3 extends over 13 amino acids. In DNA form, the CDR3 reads TGTGCCAGTAGTATTGAGGGGAACACTGAAGCTTTCTTT. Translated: CASSIEGNTEAFF.

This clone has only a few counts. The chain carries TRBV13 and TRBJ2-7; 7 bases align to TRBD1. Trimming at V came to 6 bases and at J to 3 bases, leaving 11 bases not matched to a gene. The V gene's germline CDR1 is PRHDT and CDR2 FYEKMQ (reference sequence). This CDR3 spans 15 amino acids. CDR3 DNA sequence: TGTGCCAGCAGACTGGACCGGGACAGTAACTACGAGCAGTACTTC. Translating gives CASRLDRDSNYEQYF. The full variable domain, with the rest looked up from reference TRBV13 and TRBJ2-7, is AAGVIQSPRHLIKEKRETATLKCYPIPRHDTVYWYQQGPGQDPQFLISFYEKMQSDKGSIPDRFSAQQFSDYHSELNMSSLELGDSALYFCASRLDRDSNYEQYFGPGTRLTVT.

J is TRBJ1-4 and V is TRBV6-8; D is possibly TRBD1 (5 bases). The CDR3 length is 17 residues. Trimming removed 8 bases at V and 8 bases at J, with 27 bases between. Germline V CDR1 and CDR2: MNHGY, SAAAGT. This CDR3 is CASVYLRDSPRGEKLFF. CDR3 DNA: TGTGCCAGCGTCTACCTCCGGGACTCACCACGGGGGGAAAAACTGTTTTTT.

The CDR3 sequence: CASSQGAAGGYTF. The CDR3 region has the DNA TGTGCCAGCAGTCAGGGGGCCGCGGGTGGCTACACCTTC. V gene TRBV7-9 combines with J gene TRBJ1-2; 8 nucleotides align to TRBD1. J lost 7 bases, V lost 6 bases, and 7 bases had no gene match. Germline V gene sequence: CDR1 SEHNR, CDR2 FQNEAQ (reference sequence). The CDR3 spans 13 residues.

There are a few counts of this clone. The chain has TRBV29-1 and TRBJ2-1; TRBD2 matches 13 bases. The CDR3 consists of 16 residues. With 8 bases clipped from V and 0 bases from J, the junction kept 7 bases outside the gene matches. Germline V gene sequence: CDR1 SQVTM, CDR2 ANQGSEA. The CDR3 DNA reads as TGCAGCCCAGGGACTAGCGGGGCCAACTCCTACAATGAGCAGTTCTTC. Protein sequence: CSPGTSGANSYNEQFF.

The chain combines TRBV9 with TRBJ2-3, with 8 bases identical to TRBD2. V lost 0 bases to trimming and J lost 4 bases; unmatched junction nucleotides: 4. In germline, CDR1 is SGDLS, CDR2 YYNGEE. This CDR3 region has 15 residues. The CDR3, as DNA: TGTGCCAGCAGCGTAGACCGGGGGGGTGCAGATACGCAGTATTTT. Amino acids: CASSVDRGGADTQYF.